Described below is a single T cell receptor (beta chain) sequence and its context. This entry is derived from a study of T-cell reconstitution after alpha-beta-depleted transplantation in children. During its preparation, the TCRbeta library received unique molecular identifiers. TCRdb re-called the PCR reads with MiXCR, one entry per CDR3 protein. The table lists around 50,000 distinct CDR3 sequences, approximately 52% of them singletons. The CDR3 is 13 amino acids. CDR1 is DFQATT, CDR2 SNEGSKA, per germline (reference sequence). V was cut by 3 bases and J by 6 bases, with 14 bases left in between. This material consisted of peripheral blood, taken before TCRalphabeta/CD19-depleted stem cell transplant. This receptor was identified in a boy in the first two years of life with SCID, due to receive a stem cell transplant. The chain carries TRBV20-1 and TRBJ1-1; D not resolved. The DNA for the CDR3 is TGCAGTGCTAGGGGCATCGCAAGCGCTGAAGCTTTCTTT. Its protein is CSARGIASAEAFF.